These 10 T cell receptor beta chains share one sample of origin, sequenced in a study of blood T cell repertoires in COVID-19. Sequenced by immunoSEQ multiplex PCR; TCRdb stores in-frame clones only, minus some. The sample contains over 75,000 clones, approximately 85% of which appear only once. The sequenced material came from peripheral blood. The source is a human donor in a cohort sampled during active COVID-19.

The chain employs TRBV7-6 and TRBJ1-2; 11 bases fit TRBD1. The germline gives CDR1 SGHVS, CDR2 FNYEAQ. The V gene end was trimmed by 1 base and the J gene end by 6 bases; junction bases not matched to a gene: 7. This CDR3 comprises 16 residues. The CDR3 sequence: CASSLEAEGQGDGYTF. The CDR3 DNA is TGTGCCAGCAGCTTAGAAGCAGAGGGACAGGGGGATGGCTACACCTTC.

The chain has TRBV10-3 and TRBJ1-1, with 9 positions matching TRBD1. Germline CDR1 is ENHRY and CDR2 is SYGVKD. The CDR3 is 17 amino acids. After removal of 4 bases from V and 5 bases from J, the junction contained 14 bases not matched to a gene. CDR3 sequence: CAISAVPGQGTRTEAFF. As DNA, the CDR3 is TGTGCCATCAGTGCGGTCCCGGGACAGGGCACCAGGACTGAAGCTTTCTTT.

With respect to this clone: Different DNA sequences within this sample yield the same CDR3. The CDR3 sequence: CASSGTGVYTEAFF. Here the CDR3 DNA reads TGTGCCAGCAGTGGGACAGGGGTTTACACTGAAGCTTTCTTT. V gene TRBV2 combines with J gene TRBJ1-1, with 9 bases lining up with TRBD1. Trimming at V came to 4 bases and at J to 3 bases, leaving 3 bases not matched to a gene. There are 14 residues in the CDR3. Germline assignment: CDR1 SNHLY and CDR2 FYNNEI.

This chain links TRBV7-9 with TRBJ1-1, with D tentatively TRBD1 (6 bases). The V and J ends lost 0 bases and 3 bases respectively, with 8 bases between them. Germline loops: CDR1 SEHNR, CDR2 FQNEAQ (reference sequence). The CDR3 covers 14 residues. The CDR3 bases are TGTGCCAGCAGCTTAGCGGACAGACACACTGAAGCTTTCTTT. It translates to CASSLADRHTEAFF.

V and J are TRBV24-1 and TRBJ1-2; the D gene is possibly TRBD1 (6 bases). Germline V gene sequence: CDR1 KGHDR, CDR2 SFDVKD. The CDR3 extends over 15 amino acids. V shed 4 bases and J shed 1 base, with 12 bases lying between them. CDR3 nucleotide sequence: TGTGCCACCAGTGACCCCAGGACAGTTAACTATGGCTACACCTTC. This sequence encodes CATSDPRTVNYGYTF.

This clone was seen just once. The rearrangement links TRBV24-1 to TRBJ1-1; D is perhaps TRBD1 (6 bases). Germline CDR1 is KGHDR and CDR2 is SFDVKD. V lost 7 bases, J lost 0 bases, and 14 bases lay in between. The CDR3 length is 15 residues. CDR3 sequence (DNA): TGTGCCACCAGGCAGGGGACCGGGTTGAACACTGAAGCTTTCTTT. Translated: CATRQGTGLNTEAFF.

The CDR3 coding sequence is TGTGCCAGCAGTTCCGGGATTCGGGGTCACGAGCAGTACTTC. It encodes CASSSGIRGHEQYF. The chain joins TRBV7-2 to TRBJ2-7; D perhaps matches TRBD2 (5 bases). The CDR3 runs to 14 residues. V lost 6 bases to trimming and J lost 5 bases, with 17 bases between them. CDR1 is SGHTA and CDR2 is FQGNSA in the germline V gene.

The rearrangement links TRBV27 to TRBJ2-1; D possibly corresponds to TRBD1 (6 bases). The CDR3 contains 15 residues. Between the trimmed V and J ends, which lost 6 bases and 4 bases, there was a span of 16 bases. Germline V gives CDR1 MNHEY, CDR2 SMNVEV (reference sequence). CDR3 nucleotides: TGTGCCAGCAGCAAACAGGGAAAGGCGTACAATGAGCAGTTCTTC. Encoded protein: CASSKQGKAYNEQFF.

The genes are TRBV11-2 and TRBJ2-2, with TRBD2 as a possible D gene (5 bases). V lost 4 bases and J 6 bases, leaving 18 bases between the germline ends. The CDR3 is 16 amino acids. Germline V CDR1 and CDR2: SGHAT, FQNNGV. The CDR3 coding sequence is TGTGCCAGCAGCTGGAGTGGAAGCTTCGGGGCCGGGGAGCTGTTTTTT. The encoded protein is CASSWSGSFGAGELFF.

The gene calls are TRBV4-2 and TRBJ2-5; 11 bases map to TRBD1. Germline values: CDR1 LGHNA, CDR2 YNFKEQ. The length of the CDR3 is 17 residues. J lost 4 bases, V lost 1 base, and 8 bases had no gene match. The CDR3 protein is CASSQVGGQGVRETQYF. The CDR3 DNA reads TGTGCCAGCAGCCAAGTTGGGGGACAGGGGGTAAGAGAGACCCAGTACTTC.